The 24 T cell receptor beta chains listed next were all sequenced from one sample in a study of blood T cell repertoires in COVID-19. Assay: immunoSEQ multiplex PCR; the TCRdb copy retains only in-frame clones and omits some. The sample includes around 130,000 clones, 82% seen only once; the top ten take 4% to 5%. The sequencing sample was made of peripheral blood. All receptors derive from a woman in her 70s with acute or convalescent COVID-19.

The CDR3 loop is CASSPSKTGGGYAFF. CDR3 DNA: TGTGCCAGCTCACCCAGCAAAACAGGGGGCGGATATGCTTTCTTT. V usage is TRBV18 and J usage is TRBJ1-1, with 9 bases matching TRBD1. Per germline, CDR1 KGHSH and CDR2 LQKENI. The CDR3 spans 15 residues. The trim removed 3 bases at V and 11 bases at J, leaving 13 bases unmatched.

The sample holds a few counts of this clone. This chain connects TRBV4-1 to TRBJ2-3; 9 bases are shared with TRBD2. J lost 1 base, V lost 3 bases, and 5 bases had no gene match. From germline, CDR1 is MGHRA and CDR2 YSYEKL. The CDR3 loop spans 16 amino acids. The CDR3: CASSQPKRGGTDTQYF. CDR3 sequence (DNA): TGCGCCAGCAGCCAGCCCAAGCGGGGGGGCACAGATACGCAGTATTTT.

This clone was seen only a few times. CDR3 in DNA: TGTGCCAGCAGCCAAGCTGGCGGGGGGGCGGAATCCCAGTTCTTC. Protein sequence: CASSQAGGGAESQFF. The chain uses TRBV3-1 (or the pseudogene TRBV3-2) and TRBJ2-1, with 9 bases matching TRBD2. CDR3 size: 15 residues. The germline CDR1 and CDR2 sequences are LGHDT and YNNKEL (reference sequence). Unmatched junction bases numbered 11, after V lost 1 base and J lost 13 bases.

The chain is built from TRBV21-1 and TRBJ2-4; TRBD1 is taken as the D call from the table, unchecked against the DNA. TRBV21-1 is reported as a pseudogene. The CDR3 contains 16 residues. This CDR3 is CASSSEQWLAKNIQYF. The CDR3 nucleotides are TGTGCCAGCAGCAGTGAACAGTGGTTAGCCAAAAACATTCAGTACTTC.

This chain joins TRBV5-8 and TRBJ1-5; a weak D match, TRBD1 (6 bases). Trimming left V 2 bases short and J 3 bases short, with 9 bases between. The V gene's germline CDR1 is SGHTS and CDR2 YDEGEE. CDR3 length equals 14 residues. The CDR3 loop is CASSFPGHNQPQHF. The CDR3 nucleotides are TGTGCCAGCAGCTTTCCGGGACACAATCAGCCCCAGCATTTT.

The rearrangement links TRBV19 to TRBJ2-1; D is undetermined. CDR1 and CDR2 (germline): LNHDA, SQIVND (reference sequence). The CDR3 is 11 residues long. The V end was cut by 5 bases, the J end by 7 bases, with 6 bases between. CDR3 coding DNA: TGTGCCAGTAGTGCGCGAAATGAGCAGTTCTTC. Its translation: CASSARNEQFF.

The genes are TRBV5-1 and TRBJ1-1; D ambiguous. Looked up from germline, CDR1 is SGHRS and CDR2 is YFSETQ. The CDR3 contains 15 residues. Between the trimmed V and J ends, which lost 1 base and 2 bases, there was a span of 12 bases. The CDR3 sequence: CASSLIEGANTEAFF. The CDR3, as DNA: TGCGCCAGCAGCTTGATAGAAGGAGCCAACACTGAAGCTTTCTTT.

This clone appeared a single time. The rearrangement links TRBV10-3 to TRBJ2-7; TRBD1 aligns across 11 bases. CDR3 length: 20 amino acids. The ends lost 0 bases at V and 3 bases at J; junction bases unmatched: 16. CDR1 ENHRY and CDR2 SYGVKD come from the germline V gene. CDR3: CAISESNLRTGGRTFYEQYV. The DNA of the CDR3 is TGTGCCATCAGTGAGTCCAACCTCAGGACAGGGGGCAGGACTTTCTACGAGCAGTACGTC.

This clone was found once. The V and J genes are TRBV5-1 and TRBJ1-5; 11 bases match TRBD1. The V gene end was trimmed by 1 base and the J gene end by 5 bases; junction bases not matched to a gene: 5. The germline V gene has CDR1 SGHRS and CDR2 YFSETQ. This CDR3 has 16 residues. The CDR3 DNA reads TGCGCCAGCAGCTTGAATCCGGGACAGGGGGATCAGCCCCAGCATTTT. It codes for CASSLNPGQGDQPQHF.

The gene calls are TRBV5-6 and TRBJ1-2; D is undetermined. The length of the CDR3 is 13 residues. CDR1 is SGHDT, CDR2 YYEEEE, per germline. Trimming removed 4 bases from V and 2 bases from J, with 9 bases in between. The CDR3 loop reads CASSPPGNYGYTF. As DNA, the CDR3 is TGTGCCAGCAGCCCCCCGGGAAACTATGGCTACACCTTC.

This CDR3 is CASSPGTGTYEQYF. The CDR3 nucleotides read TGTGCCAGCTCTCCAGGGACAGGGACCTACGAGCAGTACTTC. V usage is TRBV18 and J usage is TRBJ2-7; the match to TRBD1 covers 9 bases. CDR3 length: 14 residues. Germline CDR1 is KGHSH and CDR2 is LQKENI. After removal of 6 bases from V and 2 bases from J, the junction contained 5 bases not matched to a gene.

The chain carries TRBV5-5 and TRBJ1-1; possible D gene TRBD1, 5 bases. CDR3 size: 15 residues. V gave up 0 bases and J gave up 6 bases, with 15 bases separating them. CDR1 and CDR2 from the germline V gene are SGHKS and YYEKEE (reference sequence). The CDR3 DNA reads TGTGCCAGCAGCTTGGGGTCAGGGTCGGGGGCTGAAGCTTTCTTT. It encodes CASSLGSGSGAEAFF.

The rearrangement uses TRBV5-3 and TRBJ2-7, with 10 positions matching TRBD1. TRBV5-3 is an ORF, with its function uncertain. This CDR3 has 13 residues. V shed 5 bases and J 6 bases; nucleotides not matched to a gene: 5. The CDR3 region is CARRRWTGGEQYV. Here the CDR3 DNA reads TGTGCCAGAAGGCGGTGGACAGGGGGCGAGCAGTACGTC.

V and J are TRBV7-9 and TRBJ1-4, with D tentatively TRBD1 (6 bases). The germline V gene has CDR1 SEHNR and CDR2 FQNEAQ (reference sequence). CDR3 size: 14 residues. The V end was cut by 4 bases, the J end by 4 bases, with 10 bases between. CDR3 loop: CASSSDSLNEKLFF. CDR3 DNA: TGTGCCAGCAGCTCGGACAGCCTTAATGAAAAACTGTTTTTT.

The chain couples TRBV18 to TRBJ1-1; a possible D gene is TRBD1 (6 bases). With 3 bases removed from V and 4 bases from J, the gap between germline ends came to 12 bases. The CDR3 runs to 14 residues. The germline CDR1 and CDR2 sequences are KGHSH and LQKENI. Written as DNA, the CDR3 is TGTGCCAGCTCACCGTATGGGGGCGGCACTGAAGCTTTCTTT. Translation gives CASSPYGGGTEAFF. Full variable domain (outside the CDR3, taken from reference TRBV18 and TRBJ1-1): NAGVMQNPRHLVRRRGQEARLRCSPMKGHSHVYWYRQLPEEGLKFMVYLQKENIIDESGMPKERFSAEFPKEGPSILRIQQVVRGDSAAYFCASSPYGGGTEAFFGQGTRLTVV.

V gene TRBV10-2 combines with J gene TRBJ1-1; D is possibly TRBD1 (6 bases). The germline gives CDR1 WSHSY, CDR2 SAAADI. This CDR3 region has 14 residues. Trimming stripped 4 bases from V and 7 bases from J, with 16 bases between. This CDR3 is CASSAGREGGEAFF. The DNA of the CDR3 is TGCGCCAGCAGTGCGGGGAGGGAGGGGGGTGAAGCTTTCTTT.

The rearrangement links TRBV2 to TRBJ1-4, with D perhaps matching TRBD1 (5 bases). Germline V lookup: CDR1 SNHLY, CDR2 FYNNEI. The CDR3 has 15 amino acids. V was cut by 5 bases and J by 0 bases, with 10 bases left in between. CDR3 sequence reads: CASSKDTATNEKLFF. DNA for the CDR3: TGTGCCAGCAGTAAGGACACAGCAACTAATGAAAAACTGTTTTTT.

This clone was counted between two and nine times. The chain combines TRBV5-4 with TRBJ1-1; TRBD1 is a possible D gene (6 bases). The V and J ends lost 4 bases and 2 bases respectively, with 9 bases between them. This CDR3 has 13 residues. Looked up from germline, CDR1 is SGHNT and CDR2 is YYREEE (reference sequence). The CDR3 is CASSQGHNTEAFF. The CDR3 nucleotides are TGTGCCAGCAGCCAGGGGCATAACACTGAAGCTTTCTTT.

The chain combines TRBV29-1 with TRBJ1-1; 9 bases line up with TRBD1. The J segment lost 1 base and the V segment lost 5 bases, leaving 5 bases of the junction unmatched. Looked up from germline, CDR1 is SQVTM and CDR2 is ANQGSEA. The length of the CDR3 is 14 residues. The CDR3 coding sequence is TGCAGCGTTAGGACAGGGGCCAAGAACACTGAAGCTTTCTTT. It encodes CSVRTGAKNTEAFF.

The chain carries TRBV5-1 and TRBJ1-1; D remains ambiguous. The CDR3 is made up of 15 amino acids. Trimming left V 3 bases short and J 0 bases short, with 12 bases between. Germline CDR1 reads SGHRS; CDR2 reads YFSETQ. The DNA of the CDR3 is TGCGCCAGCAGCTCCATTACAGACATGAACACTGAAGCTTTCTTT. Amino acids: CASSSITDMNTEAFF.

The rearrangement uses TRBV27 and TRBJ2-4, with 7 positions matching TRBD2. Germline values: CDR1 MNHEY, CDR2 SMNVEV (reference sequence). The CDR3 has 14 residues. V shed 3 bases, J shed 6 bases, and the junction held 5 bases outside the gene matches. This CDR3 is CASSLGRALNIQYF. The CDR3 region has the DNA TGTGCCAGCAGTTTGGGGAGGGCCCTAAACATTCAGTACTTC.

The chain combines TRBV6-2 or TRBV6-3 with TRBJ2-5; tentatively, D is TRBD1 (6 bases). Germline V gene lookup returns CDR1 MNHEY and CDR2 SVGEGT. The germline V and J ends were trimmed by 2 bases and 3 bases, with 16 bases remaining between them. The CDR3 is 16 residues long. CDR3 sequence: CASSYKTGWPEETQYF. The CDR3, as DNA: TGTGCCAGCAGTTACAAAACAGGGTGGCCTGAAGAGACCCAGTACTTC.

The chain recombines TRBV6-5 with TRBJ1-5; 7 nucleotides align to TRBD1. The CDR3 has 13 amino acids. Losses at the gene ends were 8 bases for V and 7 bases for J; bases not matched to a gene: 8. Looked up from germline, CDR1 is MNHEY and CDR2 is SVGAGI. The CDR3 here is CASWEDRTQPQHF. DNA of the CDR3: TGTGCCAGCTGGGAGGACAGGACCCAGCCCCAGCATTTT.

The gene calls are TRBV5-6 and TRBJ1-2; no clear D. Trimming pared 1 base from V and 0 bases from J, leaving 10 bases between. This CDR3 has 15 amino acids. Germline lookup yields CDR1 SGHDT and CDR2 YYEEEE. The CDR3 loop is CASSLNRVANYGYTF. CDR3 nucleotides: TGTGCCAGCAGCTTGAATCGGGTAGCTAACTATGGCTACACCTTC.